The clone carrying this T cell receptor beta chain has only one observation. This specimen includes other DNA sequences encoding the same CDR3. Looked up from germline, CDR1 is LGHNA and CDR2 is YNFKEQ. The V gene lost 0 bases and the J gene lost 1 base, with 9 bases spanning the gap. The CDR3 extends over 15 amino acids. The sample is drawn from a study of blood T cell repertoires in COVID-19. Profiling relied on immunoSEQ multiplex PCR, and the TCRdb table lists in-frame clones only, not all of them. In the table there are roughly 52,000 clones, roughly 83% of which are singletons. This TCR came from a woman of 80 years or more with acute or convalescent COVID-19. V usage is TRBV4-2 and J usage is TRBJ1-1; weak D call: TRBD1 (6 bases). Sequenced material: peripheral blood. CDR3 DNA: TGTGCCAGCAGCCAAGAGGGGGGGGCGAACACTGAAGCTTTCTTT. Its protein product is CASSQEGGANTEAFF.